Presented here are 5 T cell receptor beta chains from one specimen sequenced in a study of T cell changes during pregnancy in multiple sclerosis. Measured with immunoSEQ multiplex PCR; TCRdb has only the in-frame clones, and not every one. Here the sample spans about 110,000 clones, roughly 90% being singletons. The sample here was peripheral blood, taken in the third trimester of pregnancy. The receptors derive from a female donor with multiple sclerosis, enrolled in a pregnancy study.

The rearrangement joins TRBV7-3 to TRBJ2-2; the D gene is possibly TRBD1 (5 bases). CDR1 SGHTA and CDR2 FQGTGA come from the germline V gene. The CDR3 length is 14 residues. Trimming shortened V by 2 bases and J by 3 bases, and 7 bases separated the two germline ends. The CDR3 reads CASSLAGYTGELFF. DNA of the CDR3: TGTGCCAGCAGCTTAGCAGGGTACACCGGGGAGCTGTTTTTT.

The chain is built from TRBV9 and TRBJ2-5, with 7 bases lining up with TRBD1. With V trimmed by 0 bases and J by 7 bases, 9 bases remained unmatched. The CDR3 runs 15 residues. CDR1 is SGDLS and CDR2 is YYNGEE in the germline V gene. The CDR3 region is CASSVGQDPGGTQYF. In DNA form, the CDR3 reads TGTGCCAGCAGCGTAGGCCAGGACCCAGGGGGGACCCAGTACTTC.

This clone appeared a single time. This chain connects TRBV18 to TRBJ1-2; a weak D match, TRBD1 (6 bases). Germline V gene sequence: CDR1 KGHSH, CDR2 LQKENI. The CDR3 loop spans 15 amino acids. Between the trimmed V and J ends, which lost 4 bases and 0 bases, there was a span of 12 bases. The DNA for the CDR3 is TGTGCCAGCTCACTTAAAGACAGGCCTAACTATGGCTACACCTTC. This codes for CASSLKDRPNYGYTF.

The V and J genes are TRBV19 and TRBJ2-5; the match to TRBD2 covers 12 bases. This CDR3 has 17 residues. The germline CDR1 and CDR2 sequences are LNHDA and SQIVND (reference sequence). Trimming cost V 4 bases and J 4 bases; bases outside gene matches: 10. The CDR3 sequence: CASSSPSGGAAPETQYF. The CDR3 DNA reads TGTGCCAGTAGTAGCCCTAGCGGGGGGGCCGCACCAGAGACCCAGTACTTC.

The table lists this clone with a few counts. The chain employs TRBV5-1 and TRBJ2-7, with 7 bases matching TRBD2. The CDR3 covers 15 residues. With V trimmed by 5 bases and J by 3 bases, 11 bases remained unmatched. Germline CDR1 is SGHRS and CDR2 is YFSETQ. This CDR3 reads CASSSYSGLSYEQYF. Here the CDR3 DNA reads TGCGCCAGCAGTTCTTATAGCGGGTTAAGCTACGAGCAGTACTTC. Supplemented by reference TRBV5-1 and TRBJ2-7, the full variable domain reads KAGVTQTPRYLIKTRGQQVTLSCSPISGHRSVSWYQQTPGQGLQFLFEYFSETQRNKGNFPGRFSGRQFSNSRSEMNVSTLELGDSALYLCASSSYSGLSYEQYFGPGTRLTVT.